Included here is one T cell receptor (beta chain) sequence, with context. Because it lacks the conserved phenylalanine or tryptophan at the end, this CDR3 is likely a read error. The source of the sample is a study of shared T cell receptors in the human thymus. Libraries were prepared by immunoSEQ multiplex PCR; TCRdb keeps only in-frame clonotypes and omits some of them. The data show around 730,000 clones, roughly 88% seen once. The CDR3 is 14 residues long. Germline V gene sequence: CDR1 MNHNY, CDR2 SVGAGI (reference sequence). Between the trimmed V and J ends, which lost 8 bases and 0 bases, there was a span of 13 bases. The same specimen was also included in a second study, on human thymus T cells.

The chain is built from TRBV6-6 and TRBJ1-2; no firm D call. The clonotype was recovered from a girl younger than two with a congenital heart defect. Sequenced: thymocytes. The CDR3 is CASLLRHPNYGYTL. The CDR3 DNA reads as TGTGCCAGCCTACTACGGCATCCTAACTATGGCTACACCCTC.